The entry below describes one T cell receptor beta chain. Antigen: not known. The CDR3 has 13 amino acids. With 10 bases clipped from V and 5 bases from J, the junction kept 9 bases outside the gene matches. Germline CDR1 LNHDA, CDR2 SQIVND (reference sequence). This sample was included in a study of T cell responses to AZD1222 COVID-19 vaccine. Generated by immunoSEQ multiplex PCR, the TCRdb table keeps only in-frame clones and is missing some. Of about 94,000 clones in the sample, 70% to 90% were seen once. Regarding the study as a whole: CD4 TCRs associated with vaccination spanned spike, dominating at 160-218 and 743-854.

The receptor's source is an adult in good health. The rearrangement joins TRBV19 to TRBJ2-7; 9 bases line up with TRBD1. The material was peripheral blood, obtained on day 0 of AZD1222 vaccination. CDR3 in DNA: TGTGCCACTTCACAGGGGGCACACGACGAGCAGTACTTC. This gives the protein CATSQGAHDEQYF.